The sequence of this T cell receptor (beta chain) was determined in a study of cytomegalovirus exposure and HLA in healthy donors (TCRdb year 2017). About the full investigation: A later analysis indicated that the 120 or so validation repertoires were generated on the platform also employed for the approximately 700 repertoires of the first cohort. The study was designed to test whether signatures of past pathogen exposure could be identified by cataloging public T cell receptors. A separate validation cohort of about 110 different subjects was used in addition to the roughly 700-subject first cohort. High-throughput TCR immunosequencing, statistical association of individual TCRs with disease status, and machine learning were combined to predict cytomegalovirus infection status.

Libraries were made using the immunoSEQ multiplex PCR assay. The source study handled its data this way. A statistical classification framework was built for diagnosing cytomegalovirus status from the catalog of TCR beta chain sequences. TCRdb took this table from immuneACCESS and kept in-frame rearrangements with V and J called. Such tables lack part of the clones; where checked against another copy, unresolved V genes explain under half of the gap, and the rest is unexplained. V and J calls and clone size come straight from that table; D and trimming were deduced from the DNA. This sample lists under 200,000 clones; around 84% were detected once. The ten largest clonotypes hold approximately 7% of the sample. Donors formed part of the validation cohort, which comprised over a hundred subjects and was distinct from the first cohort of 550 to 850 subjects. Results the study describes overall, beyond this receptor: In vitro tests confirmed that a few of the cytomegalovirus-associated TCR beta chains recognize cytomegalovirus antigens. In the study, some 160 TCR beta chains were listed as associated with cytomegalovirus. A later analysis found that TCRs clustered in the first cohort also tended to co-occur in the approximately 120 validation repertoires, with 94% of cluster scores above 0. It was suggested by the authors that the approach could potentially be generalized to other disease states and immunological phenotypes. The classifier was reported to diagnose cytomegalovirus status with high specificity and sensitivity in both the original and validation cohorts. The validation cohort had no HLA typing available for a later analysis, so co-occurrence within that cohort was assessed over all 120 or so repertoires. While some public TCRs were present in many individuals, most TCR sequences turned up only very rarely across donors.

Its CDR3 holds 16 amino acids, cysteine through phenylalanine. Only the CDR3 region is kept as DNA, spanning 48 bases read in frame from base 1. V has 3 bases trimmed and J has 4 bases trimmed; junction bases matching no gene number 6. Sequences KGHSH (CDR1) and LQKENI (CDR2) are obtained from the germline V gene. This clone was recorded only once. The antigen this receptor binds is unknown. Base qualities are not recorded, but no much larger clone differs from it by a single base. The sequence was collected from a man aged 18 to 35 in good health and CMV-seropositive. The V and J genes are TRBV18 and TRBJ1-1; TRBD1 aligns with 12 central bases. Sequences were obtained from PBMCs. The DNA sequence is TGTGCCAGCTCACCGCCGGGACAGGGGGCGACCACTGAAGCTTTCTTT. The translation is CASSPPGQGATTEAFF.